This passage covers 27 T cell receptor beta chains from one sample sequenced in a study of blood T cell repertoires in COVID-19. TCRdb keeps only in-frame clones here, not all; method: immunoSEQ multiplex PCR. The table has about 190,000 clones, more than 70% seen once. The sample comprised peripheral blood. The receptors stem from a woman of 80 years or more with active or convalescent COVID-19.

The chain couples TRBV11-3 to TRBJ2-3; TRBD1 aligns across 7 bases. CDR1 SGHNT and CDR2 YENEEA come from the germline V gene. V lost 1 base, J lost 2 bases, and 12 bases stayed unmatched. The CDR3 totals 18 residues. The CDR3 sequence is CASSLGIGLGGNTDTQYF. The CDR3 DNA reads TGTGCCAGCAGCTTAGGTATCGGGTTAGGGGGCAACACAGATACGCAGTATTTT.

The chain joins TRBV29-1 to TRBJ2-4; 8 bases line up with TRBD2. CDR3 length: 13 amino acids. Germline lookup yields CDR1 SQVTM and CDR2 ANQGSEA. This chain's CDR3 is CGAGGAFENIQYF. CDR3 DNA: TGCGGCGCCGGGGGGGCTTTTGAAAACATTCAGTACTTC. The full variable domain, completed using reference TRBV29-1 and TRBJ2-4, is SAVISQKPSRDICQRGTSLTIQCQVDSQVTMMFWYRQQPGQSLTLIATANQGSEATYESGFVIDKFPISRPNLTFSTLTVSNMSPEDSSIYLCGAGGAFENIQYFGAGTRLSVL.

About this clone itself: Germline and junction disagree at one end, which may indicate a read error. This rearrangement joins TRBV19 to TRBJ2-2; 11 nucleotides align to TRBD1. Germline V gene data show CDR1 as LNHDA and CDR2 as SQIVND (reference sequence). This CDR3 is 14 amino acids long. The DNA of the CDR3 is TGCTGTTCGTCGTGGACAGGGGGCCCCGGGGAGCTGTTTTTT. Residues: CCSSWTGGPGELFF.

V gene TRBV18 combines with J gene TRBJ2-7; 7 bases agree with TRBD2. The CDR3 extends over 14 amino acids. V lost 5 bases to trimming and J lost 5 bases; unmatched junction nucleotides: 9. Germline values: CDR1 KGHSH, CDR2 LQKENI. The CDR3 DNA sequence: TGTGCCAGCTCAGCATCCGGGACTACAAACGAGCAGTACTTC. It encodes CASSASGTTNEQYF. Looking up the rest from reference TRBV18 and TRBJ2-7 gives the full variable domain: NAGVMQNPRHLVRRRGQEARLRCSPMKGHSHVYWYRQLPEEGLKFMVYLQKENIIDESGMPKERFSAEFPKEGPSILRIQQVVRGDSAAYFCASSASGTTNEQYFGPGTRLTVT.

This clone was counted between two and nine times. The chain carries TRBV7-8 and TRBJ1-4, with 9 bases identical to TRBD1. V shed 4 bases, J shed 7 bases, and the junction held 10 bases outside the gene matches. The V gene's germline CDR1 is SGHVS and CDR2 FQNEAQ. There are 16 residues in the CDR3. The CDR3 region is CASSSHAGQGSEKLFF. In DNA form, the CDR3 reads TGTGCCAGCAGCTCCCATGCGGGACAGGGCAGTGAAAAACTGTTTTTT.

There are a few counts of this clone. V usage is TRBV3-1 (or the pseudogene TRBV3-2) and J usage is TRBJ2-1; 10 positions agree with TRBD2. CDR1 is LGHDT, CDR2 YNNKEL, per germline (reference sequence). Trimming took 1 base from V and 2 from J; bases not matched to a gene: 2. This CDR3 has 16 residues. The CDR3 reads CASSQVAGGAYNEQFF. The CDR3 DNA reads TGTGCCAGCAGCCAAGTAGCGGGGGGTGCCTACAATGAGCAGTTCTTC.

Concerning this clone: An end of the junction does not agree with germline; a read error may underlie this. This sequence joins TRBV2 and TRBJ1-1; maybe TRBD1 (6 bases). The CDR3 has 11 residues. The germline V gene has CDR1 SNHLY and CDR2 FYNNEI. CDR3 DNA sequence: TGTGCCAGCAGCGCCTTTGGGGGCGATCACTTT. This translates into CASSAFGGDHF.

The chain couples TRBV5-1 to TRBJ1-2, with D perhaps matching TRBD1 (5 bases). Germline assignment: CDR1 SGHRS and CDR2 YFSETQ. This CDR3 is built from 14 residues. Between the trimmed V and J ends, which lost 0 bases and 6 bases, there was a span of 12 bases. Written as DNA, the CDR3 is TGCGCCAGCAGCTTGGAGGGGCCCACCCATGGCTACACCTTC. This codes for CASSLEGPTHGYTF.

This chain uses TRBV12-5 with TRBJ2-7; a possible D gene is TRBD1 (6 bases). From germline, CDR1 is LGHNT and CDR2 FRNRAP. CDR3 length: 18 amino acids. Trimming removed 5 bases at V and 1 base at J, with 24 bases between. The CDR3: CASGLPRGGEIGSYEQYF. The CDR3 coding sequence is TGTGCTAGTGGTCTCCCGCGTGGGGGCGAGATCGGGTCCTACGAGCAGTACTTC.

This chain connects TRBV13 to TRBJ2-2; 8 bases line up with TRBD1. Trimming at V came to 5 bases and at J to 6 bases, leaving 20 bases not matched to a gene. The CDR3 consists of 19 residues. Germline CDR1 reads PRHDT; CDR2 reads FYEKMQ (reference sequence). The CDR3 bases are TGTGCCAGCAGCCGAGACACCTCCCCCTGGACAGGGTGGGCCGGGGAGCTGTTTTTT. This codes for CASSRDTSPWTGWAGELFF.

The V gene is TRBV30, the J gene TRBJ1-2; D is unresolved. Trimming stripped 0 bases from V and 6 bases from J, with 8 bases between. From germline, CDR1 is GTSNPN and CDR2 SVGIG (reference sequence). CDR3 length: 12 amino acids. The CDR3 DNA reads as TGTGCCTGGAGTGTACGGGGTAATGGCTACACCTTC. Translation gives CAWSVRGNGYTF. The full variable domain, completed using reference TRBV30 and TRBJ1-2, is SQTIHQWPATLVQPVGSPLSLECTVEGTSNPNLYWYRQAAGRGLQLLFYSVGIGQISSEVPQNLSASRPQDRQFILSSKKLLLSDSGFYLCAWSVRGNGYTFGSGTRLTVV.

This clone was seen a handful of times. The chain couples TRBV6-5 to TRBJ2-7; 8 positions agree with TRBD1. Germline V lookup: CDR1 MNHEY, CDR2 SVGAGI. Trimming took 0 bases from V and 2 from J; bases not matched to a gene: 6. The CDR3 is 16 residues long. CDR3 DNA: TGTGCCAGCAGTTACTCCTTAACAGGGGGAACCTACGAGCAGTACTTC. Its translation: CASSYSLTGGTYEQYF.

The J gene is TRBJ1-2, the V gene TRBV27, with 7 bases lining up with TRBD1. The CDR3 runs to 13 residues. Germline CDR1 and CDR2: MNHEY and SMNVEV (reference sequence). J lost 8 bases, V lost 3 bases, and 6 bases had no gene match. The DNA for the CDR3 is TGTGCCAGCAGTTTGGGCAGGGGGGCGGGCTACACCTTC. Amino acid sequence: CASSLGRGAGYTF.

The chain is built from TRBV5-6 and TRBJ1-2; D remains ambiguous. Per germline, CDR1 SGHDT and CDR2 YYEEEE. CDR3 length equals 11 residues. V shed 3 bases and J shed 3 bases, with 3 bases lying between them. CDR3 in amino acids: CASSSYYGYTF. In DNA, the CDR3 is TGTGCCAGCAGCTCCTACTATGGCTACACCTTC.

This clone was seen a single time. The V and J genes are TRBV9 and TRBJ2-3; D uncertain. Germline V lookup: CDR1 SGDLS, CDR2 YYNGEE. Trimming pared 7 bases from V and 0 bases from J, leaving 15 bases between. The CDR3 consists of 15 residues. The CDR3 is CASSRGETSTDTQYF. The CDR3 DNA is TGTGCCAGCTCGCGAGGCGAAACTAGCACAGATACGCAGTATTTT.

The chain combines TRBV29-1 with TRBJ2-7; a possible D gene is TRBD2 (6 bases). The V end lost 6 bases, the J end lost 4 bases, and 19 bases lay between the germline ends. Germline CDR1 and CDR2: SQVTM and ANQGSEA. The CDR3 covers 14 residues. The CDR3 here is CSVAPAGRYYEQYF. CDR3 in DNA: TGCAGCGTCGCACCGGCAGGGAGGTATTACGAGCAGTACTTC.

Here the CDR3 DNA reads TGTGCCAGCAGCCAACGCCACCCAGGGATCCCTGGCGGCGAGCAGTACTTC. It specifies CASSQRHPGIPGGEQYF. V gene TRBV3-1 (or the pseudogene TRBV3-2) combines with J gene TRBJ2-7, with D perhaps matching TRBD1 (5 bases). The V end was cut by 2 bases, the J end by 6 bases, with 23 bases between. The CDR3 is 17 amino acids. The germline V gene encodes CDR1 LGHDT and CDR2 YNNKEL (reference sequence).

The rearrangement links TRBV28 to TRBJ1-2, with TRBD1 identical over 8 bases. This CDR3 region has 14 residues. Trimming removed 5 bases from V and 8 bases from J; junction bases left unmatched: 10. Germline assignment: CDR1 MDHEN and CDR2 SYDVKM. CDR3 residues: CASSPNGQGRGYTF. CDR3 sequence (DNA): TGTGCCAGCAGTCCCAATGGACAGGGTAGAGGCTACACCTTC.

The chain employs TRBV24-1 and TRBJ1-2; maybe TRBD1 (5 bases). V lost 11 bases and J lost 1, with 10 bases in between. There are 12 residues in the CDR3. Germline CDR1 reads KGHDR; CDR2 reads SFDVKD. Here the CDR3 DNA reads TGTGCCATCGGCCAGGGTAACTATGGCTACACCTTC. It is translated as CAIGQGNYGYTF.

The chain is built from TRBV7-9 and TRBJ1-2; no reliable D call. The CDR3 totals 15 residues. V shed 3 bases and J shed 2 bases, with 13 bases lying between them. Germline assignment: CDR1 SEHNR and CDR2 FQNEAQ (reference sequence). The CDR3 DNA reads as TGTGCCAGCAGCTTCCCCTATCGCGTCAACTATGGCTACACCTTC. It is translated as CASSFPYRVNYGYTF.

This chain links TRBV9 with TRBJ2-5; the D gene is possibly TRBD2 (7 bases). Germline V gives CDR1 SGDLS, CDR2 YYNGEE. V was shortened by 0 bases and J by 0 bases, with 9 bases between the two germline ends. The CDR3 has 15 residues. The DNA of the CDR3 is TGTGCCAGCAGCGTAGAGGGGGGGTACCAAGAGACCCAGTACTTC. The encoded protein is CASSVEGGYQETQYF.

The V call is TRBV19, the J call TRBJ2-3; 10 positions match TRBD2. The CDR3 sequence is 16 residues long. V dropped 3 bases and J dropped 1; count of bases not matched to a gene: 4. CDR1 LNHDA and CDR2 SQIVND come from the germline V gene (reference sequence). For the CDR3, the DNA is TGTGCCAGTAGTATTCGGCTAGCGGGGGGCACAGATACGCAGTATTTT. It is translated as CASSIRLAGGTDTQYF.

The chain carries TRBV18 and TRBJ2-7, with 7 positions matching TRBD1. The CDR3 is made up of 13 amino acids. V lost 4 bases and J lost 6; bases outside the gene matches: 6. From germline, CDR1 is KGHSH and CDR2 LQKENI. Written as DNA, the CDR3 is TGTGCCAGCTCACAAGACAGGGCATCCGAGCAGTACTTC. Encoded protein: CASSQDRASEQYF.

As for this clone: One end of the junction is discordant with germline, which a read error may explain. The chain employs TRBV18 and TRBJ2-3, with 8 bases fitting TRBD1. The CDR3 consists of 14 residues. The V gene's germline CDR1 is KGHSH and CDR2 LQKENI. CDR3: CASSLQTGTGTQYF. The CDR3 DNA sequence: TGTGCCAGCTCACTGCAAACAGGGACAGGTACGCAGTATTTT. The whole variable domain, remainder taken from reference TRBV18 and TRBJ2-3, is NAGVMQNPRHLVRRRGQEARLRCSPMKGHSHVYWYRQLPEEGLKFMVYLQKENIIDESGMPKERFSAEFPKEGPSILRIQQVVRGDSAAYFCASSLQTGTGTQYFGPGTRLTVL.

The V and J genes are TRBV4-2 and TRBJ2-1; 10 bases map to TRBD2. The CDR3 totals 17 residues. Germline-derived CDR1 and CDR2 are LGHNA and YNFKEQ. V trimming: 1 base; J trimming: 4 bases; junction bases outside the gene matches: 7. In nucleotides, the CDR3 is TGTGCCAGCAGCCAAGGTGTAGCGGGGGGCGGATACAATGAGCAGTTCTTC. It translates to CASSQGVAGGGYNEQFF.

The gene calls are TRBV19 and TRBJ1-5; 9 positions agree with TRBD1. Losses at the gene ends were 3 bases for V and 6 bases for J; bases not matched to a gene: 3. The CDR3 covers 14 residues. Germline V gives CDR1 LNHDA, CDR2 SQIVND (reference sequence). This CDR3 reads CASSMDRGGQPQHF. The CDR3 DNA follows: TGTGCCAGTAGTATGGACAGGGGAGGTCAGCCCCAGCATTTT.

The gene calls are TRBV2 and TRBJ2-2, with 7 positions matching TRBD1. Germline CDR1 reads SNHLY; CDR2 reads FYNNEI. The CDR3 totals 14 residues. Trimming at V came to 6 bases and at J to 1 base, leaving 2 bases not matched to a gene. CDR3 protein: CASSRGRNTGELFF. As DNA, the CDR3 is TGTGCCAGCAGCAGGGGGAGGAACACCGGGGAGCTGTTTTTT. The whole variable domain, filled in from reference TRBV2 and TRBJ2-2, reads EPEVTQTPSHQVTQMGQEVILRCVPISNHLYFYWYRQILGQKVEFLVSFYNNEISEKSEIFDDQFSVERPDGSNFTLKIRSTKLEDSAMYFCASSRGRNTGELFFGEGSRLTVL.